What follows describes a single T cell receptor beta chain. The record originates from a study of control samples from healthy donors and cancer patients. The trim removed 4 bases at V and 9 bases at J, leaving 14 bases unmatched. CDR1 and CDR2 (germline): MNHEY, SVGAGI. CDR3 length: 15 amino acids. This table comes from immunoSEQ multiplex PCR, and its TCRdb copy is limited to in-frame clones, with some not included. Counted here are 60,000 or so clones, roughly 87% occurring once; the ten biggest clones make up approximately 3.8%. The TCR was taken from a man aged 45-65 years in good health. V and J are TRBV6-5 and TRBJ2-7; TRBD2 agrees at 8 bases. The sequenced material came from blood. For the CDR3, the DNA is TGTGCCAGCAGTTCCGGGGGTAGCGGGAAAAGGGGGCAGTACTTC. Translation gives CASSSGGSGKRGQYF.